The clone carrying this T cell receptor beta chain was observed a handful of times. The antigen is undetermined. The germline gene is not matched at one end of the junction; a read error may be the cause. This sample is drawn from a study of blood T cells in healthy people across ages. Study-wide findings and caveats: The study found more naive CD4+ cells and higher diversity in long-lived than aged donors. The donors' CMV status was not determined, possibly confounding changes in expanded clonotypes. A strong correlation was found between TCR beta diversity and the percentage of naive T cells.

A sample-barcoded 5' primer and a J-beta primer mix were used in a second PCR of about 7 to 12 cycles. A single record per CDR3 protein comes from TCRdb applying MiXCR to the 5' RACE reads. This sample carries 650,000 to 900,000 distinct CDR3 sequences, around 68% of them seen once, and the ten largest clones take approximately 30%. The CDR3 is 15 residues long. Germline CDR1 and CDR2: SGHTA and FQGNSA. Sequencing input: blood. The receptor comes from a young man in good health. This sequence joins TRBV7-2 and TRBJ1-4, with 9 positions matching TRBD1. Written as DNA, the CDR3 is TGTGCCAGCAGCCCCGGGACAGGGTGGGCTGAAAGACTGTTTTTT. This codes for CASSPGTGWAERLFF.